This T cell receptor beta chain was recovered during a study of identical twins. Regarding the study as a whole: Twins showed weaker excess sharing in their beta out-of-frame sequences.

TCRdb re-analysed the 5' RACE reads in MiXCR, keeping a single row per CDR3 protein. The sample carries approximately 890,000 distinct CDR3 sequences, over 9% recorded once. As concerns this clonotype: What it binds is unknown.

The donors were all healthy and Caucasian. The data were also submitted as part of a second study, on yellow fever vaccine responses in identical twins.

This clonotype originated in a woman younger than 30 in good health. The sequenced sample was PBMCs.

The CDR3, as DNA: TGTGCCATCAGTCCAGCAGGATACGAGCAGTACTTC. Translating gives CAISPAGYEQYF. This chain connects TRBV10-3 to TRBJ2-7; D remains unclear. Germline values: CDR1 ENHRY, CDR2 SYGVKD. This CDR3 is built from 12 residues. V was clipped by 5 bases and J by 4 bases, with 9 bases between them.